This TCR beta chain was recorded in a study of blood T cell repertoires in COVID-19 (dated by TCRdb to the early 2020s). About the study as a whole: Collaborator samples came from the United States, Italy and Spain and covered acute and convalescent phases of COVID-19. The prospective study material was composed of cDNA or gDNA derived from T cells, B-cell-depleted T cells, or PBMCs. The dataset comprised deeply sampled blood TCRbeta repertoires from subjects exposed to, actively infected with, or recovered from COVID-19. The repertoires were released in a freely available public database intended as a resource for research on the immune response to SARS-CoV-2. Samples came from the ongoing ImmuneRACE study (first 160 participants) plus 1,254 subjects from 6 global collaborators. The sample metadata nearly always contained a de-identified subject ID, COVID-19 status, age in years and sex. HLA class I and class II types, where available, came from metadata supplied by the sample provider rather than from assay-based typing. Study-wide conclusions, independent of this receptor: How much clinical and demographic metadata was included differed by source and by participant, and the metadata was provided uncurated.

Participants in the prospective study were aged roughly 18 to 95 years, lived in about two dozen United States geographic areas, and enrolled through a virtual design. To assign participants to cohorts, the prospective study relied on clinical history that participants themselves reported in a screening survey and a study questionnaire. For ImmuneRACE Cohort 3, a participant was defined as recovered based on two consecutive negative NP/OP PCR tests, clearance by a healthcare professional, or resolution of symptoms. Mobile phlebotomists in the prospective study collected whole blood, serum and a nasopharyngeal or oropharyngeal swab from every participant. Additional blood draws and questionnaires over an approximately 2-month period could optionally be provided by prospective study participants. Before DNA extraction, prospective study blood samples were shipped either frozen or at room temperature.

The CDR3 contains 12 residues, cysteine and phenylalanine counted. This entry keeps only the CDR3 DNA: 36 bases, framed from base 1. CDR1 and CDR2, per the germline V gene (reference sequence), are LNHDA and SQIVND. V and J lose 3 bases and 3 bases, and a span of 5 bases separates them. The immunoSEQ Assay, a bias-controlled multiplex PCR, was used to amplify TCRbeta CDR3 regions from genomic DNA. In the source study's methods: The number of nucleated cells in each sample was estimated by amplification of reference gene primers within the assay. Sequence reads were collapsed and filtered to measure the absolute abundance of every unique TCRbeta CDR3 rearrangement. Productive Simpson clonality was computed per sample as the square root of Simpson's diversity index over productive rearrangements. As stored in TCRdb, this immuneACCESS dataset retains in-frame rearrangements with V and J assigned. A fraction of the clones does not appear; measured against another copy, unresolved V genes explain less than half of the discrepancy, and the remainder lacks a known reason. V and J calls and clone size are given by that table; D and trimming were obtained from the DNA. Across this sample there are 85,000 to 130,000 clones, with 80% to 90% seen only once. The top ten constitute less than 3% of the sample.

A remark on this clone: This receptor's antigen is unknown. Base qualities are not recorded, but no much larger clone differs from it by a single base.

The sample was PBMCs or T cells enriched from blood (not recorded which). The receptor comes from a woman in her forties or fifties who had recovered from COVID-19. The sequence links TRBV19 to TRBJ1-2, with the D gene call left open. The CDR3 reads CASSITDYGYTF. The nucleotides are TGTGCCAGTAGTATCACAGACTATGGCTACACCTTC. Extended through the reference TRBV19 and TRBJ1-2 proteins, this CDR3 yields the full variable domain: DGGITQSPKYLFRKEGQNVTLSCEQNLNHDAMYWYRQDPGQGLRLIYYSQIVNDFQKGDIAEGYSVSREKKESFPLTVTSAQKNPTAFYLCASSITDYGYTFGSGTRLTVV.